This T cell receptor beta chain was profiled in a study of T cell clones after liver transplantation. For the study at large: As an antigen-independent comparator, third-party-reactive TCRbeta sequences came from pre-transplant mixed lymphocyte reactions. Standard immunosuppression, with no induction, continued until 12-24 months after transplant. General study results and limits: A larger donor-reactive than third-party decline suggested partial antigen-specific deletion. A significant post-transplant drop in circulating graft-donor-reactive CD4 TCRbeta sequences occurred in most of the 8 subjects.

About this clone: No antigen is known for it.

CDR3 length equals 16 residues. Germline lookup yields CDR1 MDHEN and CDR2 SYDVKM. J was trimmed by 2 bases and V by 6 bases; bases with no gene match: 11. Generated by immunoSEQ multiplex PCR, the TCRdb table keeps only in-frame clones and is missing some. The data contain tens of thousands of clones, 90% of them singletons. The source material was CD4+ T cells from blood, sampled before liver transplant. The rearrangement links TRBV28 to TRBJ2-3, with 7 bases fitting TRBD2. This TCR came from a human donor who received a liver transplant. CDR3: CASRPGFGGSTDTQYF. The CDR3 DNA follows: TGTGCCAGCAGGCCCGGGTTCGGGGGGTCCACAGATACGCAGTATTTT. The entire variable domain, with the rest obtained from reference TRBV28 and TRBJ2-3, is as follows: DVKVTQSSRYLVKRTGEKVFLECVQDMDHENMFWYRQDPGLGLRLIYFSYDVKMKEKGDIPEGYSVSREKKERFSLILESASTNQTSMYLCASRPGFGGSTDTQYFGPGTRLTVL.